This record looks at one T cell receptor (beta chain) sequence and its context. This sample was taken from a study of identical twins. CDR1 SGHVS and CDR2 FNYEAQ come from the germline V gene. V shed 5 bases, J shed 4 bases, and the junction held 13 bases outside the gene matches. The length of the CDR3 is 16 residues. Using its own MiXCR run on the 5' RACE reads, TCRdb lists one record per CDR3 protein. Altogether approximately 890,000 distinct CDR3 sequences are present, 9% to 15% being singletons, with the ten largest covering about 1.6%. The sample was also linked to a second study, of yellow fever vaccine responses in identical twins. That report notes: Twins reportedly mounted vaccine T cell responses that seemed partly convergent, partly personalized.

The rearrangement uses TRBV7-6 and TRBJ2-7; 8 bases fit TRBD1. Material: PBMCs. This receptor was taken from a woman under 30 in good health. The CDR3 here is CASSLGTGRNPYEQYF. CDR3 sequence (DNA): TGTGCCAGCAGCCTCGGGACAGGTCGCAACCCTTACGAGCAGTACTTC. Full variable domain (remainder filled in from reference TRBV7-6 and TRBJ2-7): GAGVSQSPRYKVTKRGQDVALRCDPISGHVSLYWYRQALGQGPEFLTYFNYEAQQDKSGLPNDRFSAERPEGSISTLTIQRTEQRDSAMYRCASSLGTGRNPYEQYFGPGTRLTVT.